What follows is one T cell receptor beta chain and its context. Its antigen is currently unknown. The CDR3 covers 15 residues. The sample belongs to a study of cytomegalovirus exposure and HLA in healthy donors. Study background: There were tens of millions of unique TCRs (from HLA-typed donors) in an early data release. Findings and caveats of the study: TCR beta chain V- and J-gene trimming was linked, in a later analysis, to a missense variant in DCLRE1C. The listing of some 170 TCR beta chains classed them as cytomegalovirus-associated.

At collection, donors were nominally healthy, but unrecorded immune exposures were probable. PCR involved 60 Vbeta and 13 Jbeta primers. The method was immunoSEQ multiplex PCR; TCRdb's version includes in-frame clones alone and lacks a portion of them. This table has 100,000 to 150,000 clones, over 75% appearing once. Sequencing input: PBMCs. The chain joins TRBV21-1 to TRBJ2-1; TRBD2 is the table's D call, not checked against the DNA. TRBV21-1 is a documented pseudogene. This TCR was recovered from a boy aged 10-17 years in good health and CMV-seronegative. In DNA, the CDR3 is TGTGCCAGCAGCAAGGTTCGGGGAAGAAGAGGCGGGCAGTTCTTC. It translates to CASSKVRGRRGGQFF.